This TCR beta chain was identified in a study of cytomegalovirus exposure and HLA in healthy donors. Study context: A subsequent analysis reported that the 95 to 150 validation repertoires were produced on the same platform that had also been used for the roughly 700 first-cohort repertoires.

TCRdb keeps only in-frame clones here, not all; method: immunoSEQ multiplex PCR. The data contain over 110,000 clones, 86% of them seen just once; the ten biggest clones take up less than 3%. Germline CDR1 KGHSH, CDR2 LQKENI. The CDR3 spans 14 residues. Trimming took off 6 bases at V and 1 base at J, with 12 bases between the two ends. This clone appeared once. Antigen specificity is unknown. Study findings and constraints: A few CMV-associated chains proved CMV antigen-specific in vitro. Usually a TCR sequence was rare, but some public TCRs were found in many donors. One later analysis, an examination of the 120 validation repertoires, found that first-cohort TCR clusters tended to co-occur in them.

The chain links TRBV18 to TRBJ1-1; no clear D gene. The TCR comes from a man aged 18 to 30 in good health and CMV-seronegative. Sequencing was performed on PBMCs. The CDR3, as DNA: TGTGCCAGCTCCACTCTCCCGAGGAACACTGAAGCTTTCTTT. Encoded protein: CASSTLPRNTEAFF.